This TCR beta chain is drawn from a study of T cells after yellow fever vaccination (dated by TCRdb to between 2018 and 2021). In terms of the full investigation: The SMART-Seq v4 Ultra Low Input RNA kit was used to prepare libraries from fractions with low cell numbers. To follow T-cell clones before and after primary and booster YFV17D yellow fever vaccination, bulk TCR alpha and beta repertoires were sequenced over time. Two healthy male donors, one aged 18 to 30 and one aged 30 to 40 years, made up the cohort. Bulk PBMC replicates and cell subsets were isolated from blood drawn at multiple timepoints before and after both primary and secondary immunization. Overall study outcomes, separate from this receptor: Computational filtering was needed because FACS-sorted repertoires could contain abundant contaminating clonotypes from the bulk population. Because only two donors were included in the study, the extent to which the findings can be generalized is limited. After the booster, most of the clones that had expanded following primary vaccination were detected again (roughly 96% of CD4 and around 90% of CD8), which suggests that memory was broadly maintained. Compared with the primary T-cell response, the secondary T-cell response was weaker but faster, peaking on day 5 rather than day 15. A small share of clonotypes occurred in both CD4 and CD8 compartments, likely arising from convergent recombination.

This clonotype has just a few counts. It has no known antigen specificity. No base quality values were provided; no much bigger clone lies one nucleotide off. TCRdb shows the sequencer as Illumina NovaSeq 6000. TCR cDNA was synthesized by 5'RACE template switching, which introduced a universal primer site and unique molecular identifiers. Priming of cDNA synthesis was performed from both the TCR alpha and TCR beta constant segments. Two PCR steps were used to amplify libraries, with sample barcodes and sequencing adapters being added in the second step. Libraries were sequenced on Illumina HiSeq 2500 (2x100 bp) or NovaSeq (2x150 bp). As for the original processing: Reads were demultiplexed and collapsed into UMI consensus sequences with MIGEC, and V(D)J alignment was performed with MiXCR. Vaccine-responding clonotypes were defined with edgeR using replicate PBMC samples, requiring FDR below 0.01 and a log2 fold change above 5 up to day 15. CD4 or CD8 identity was assigned to each bulk clonotype according to whether the clonotype was present at higher abundance in the sequenced CD4 repertoire or the sequenced CD8 repertoire. TCRdb reworked the public reads: Q25 trimming with fastp, MiXCR clone assembly, productive beta chains retained. Every entry covers one CDR3 protein and lists the most common genes and DNA from its rows. The V and J calls and clone size come from TCRdb's table, not from the authors' own analysis. Counted in this sample were about 170,000 distinct CDR3 sequences; approximately 11% of them appeared once. Of the sample, just over 35% is held by the ten largest clones.

The sample's treatment or condition label, in plain terms: live attenuated yellow fever vaccine strain. A standard Ficoll-Paque protocol was used to isolate PBMCs from peripheral blood. Dynabeads CD4 and CD8 positive selection kits were used to isolate the CD4 and CD8 T-cell fractions. TriZol was used to extract RNA from bulk PBMCs, CD4 and CD8 fractions, and dextramer-positive and dextramer-negative fractions. This specimen consisted of CD8+ T cells sorted from PBMCs, obtained 15 days after the yellow fever booster vaccination. This TCR derives from a man aged 18 to 30 who received the YFV17D yellow fever vaccine.

The DNA is as follows: TGTGCCAGCAGCGGCATTGAGCAGTTCTTC. Its coded protein is CASSGIEQFF. The chain is assembled from TRBV5-5 and TRBJ2-1; no D gene can be assigned with confidence. In the germline V gene (reference sequence), CDR1 corresponds to SGHKS and CDR2 to YYEKEE. From its cysteine to its phenylalanine, the CDR3 spans 10 amino acids. Only the CDR3 portion is preserved as DNA: 30 bases, with reading frame beginning at the first base. Cut back by 4 bases and 9 bases, the V and J ends lie 5 bases apart. Joined to the reference TRBV5-5 and TRBJ2-1 proteins, this CDR3 gives the full variable domain: DAGVTQSPTHLIKTRGQQVTLRCSPISGHKSVSWYQQVLGQGPQFIFQYYEKEERGRGNFPDRFSARQFPNYSSELNVNALLLGDSALYLCASSGIEQFFGPGTRLTVL.